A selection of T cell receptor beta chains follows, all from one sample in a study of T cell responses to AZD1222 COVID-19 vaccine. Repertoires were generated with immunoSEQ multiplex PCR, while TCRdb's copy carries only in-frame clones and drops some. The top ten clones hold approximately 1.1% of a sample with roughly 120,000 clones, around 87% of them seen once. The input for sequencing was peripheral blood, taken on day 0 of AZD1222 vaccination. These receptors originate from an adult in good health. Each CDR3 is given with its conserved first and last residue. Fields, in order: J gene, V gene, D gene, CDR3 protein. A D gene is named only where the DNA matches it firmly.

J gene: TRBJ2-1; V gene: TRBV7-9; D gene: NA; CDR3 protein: CASRTDGSSYNEQFF
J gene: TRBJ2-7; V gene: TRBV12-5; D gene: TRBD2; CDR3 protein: CASGFWGAGGRQYF
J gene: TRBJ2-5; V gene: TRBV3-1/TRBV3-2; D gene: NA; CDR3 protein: CASSQELPRAGETQYF
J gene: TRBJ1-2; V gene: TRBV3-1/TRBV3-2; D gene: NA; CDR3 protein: CASSAGGAYYGYTF
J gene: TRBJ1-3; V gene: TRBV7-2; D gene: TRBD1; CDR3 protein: CASSLAIWTGVGNTIYF
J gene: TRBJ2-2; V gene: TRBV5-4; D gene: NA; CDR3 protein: CASSLVFPTNTGELFF
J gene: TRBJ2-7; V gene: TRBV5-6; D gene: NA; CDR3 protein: CASSLRIYEQYF
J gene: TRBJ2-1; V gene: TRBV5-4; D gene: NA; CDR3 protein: CASSSAIGRGKNEQFF
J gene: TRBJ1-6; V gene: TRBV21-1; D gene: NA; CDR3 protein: CASSKFGRRISPLHF
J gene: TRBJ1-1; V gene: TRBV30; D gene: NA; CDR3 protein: CAWSSLQGRTEAFF
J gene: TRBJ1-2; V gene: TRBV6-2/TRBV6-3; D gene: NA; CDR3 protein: CASSYAKGPHGYTF
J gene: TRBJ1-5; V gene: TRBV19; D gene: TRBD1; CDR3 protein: CASSIGGTGGFQPQHF
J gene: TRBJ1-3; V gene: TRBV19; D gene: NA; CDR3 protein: CASESRGGLSGNTIYF
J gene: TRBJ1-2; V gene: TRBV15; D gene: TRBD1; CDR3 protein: CATSRETQGDYGYTF
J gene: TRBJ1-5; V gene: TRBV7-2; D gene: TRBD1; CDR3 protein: CASSLAPRTGDWFLGNQPQHF
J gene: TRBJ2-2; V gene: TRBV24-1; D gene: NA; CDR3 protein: CATSDSYDLPGELFF
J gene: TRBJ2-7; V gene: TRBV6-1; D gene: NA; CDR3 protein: CASSEIRTDYEQYF
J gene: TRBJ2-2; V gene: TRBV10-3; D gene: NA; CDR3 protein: CAIRDQNTGELFF
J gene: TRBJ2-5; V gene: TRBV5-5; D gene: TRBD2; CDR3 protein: CASSFASGPEETQYF
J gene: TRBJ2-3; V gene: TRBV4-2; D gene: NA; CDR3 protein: CASSQELFLSPITDTQYF
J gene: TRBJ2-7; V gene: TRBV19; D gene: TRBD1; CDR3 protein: CASSTTGTGGYEQYF
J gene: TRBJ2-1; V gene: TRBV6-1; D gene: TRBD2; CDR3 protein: CASSEGFSGVVDEQFF
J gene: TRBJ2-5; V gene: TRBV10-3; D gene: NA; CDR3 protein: CAISDSEGTQYF
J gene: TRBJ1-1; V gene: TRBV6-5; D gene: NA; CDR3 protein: CASGLNTEAFF
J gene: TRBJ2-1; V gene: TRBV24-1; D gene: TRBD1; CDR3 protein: CATSDRRQGWDEQFF
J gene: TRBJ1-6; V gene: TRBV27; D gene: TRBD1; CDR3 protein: CASSRWGTVLNSPLHF
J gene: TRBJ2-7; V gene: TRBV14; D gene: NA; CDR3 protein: CASSQGIYEQYF
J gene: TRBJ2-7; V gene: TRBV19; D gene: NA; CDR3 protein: CASSISWRDTYEQYF
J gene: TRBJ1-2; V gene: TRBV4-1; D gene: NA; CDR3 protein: CASSQDVWGSYYGYTF
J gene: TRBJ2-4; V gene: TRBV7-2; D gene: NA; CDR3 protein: CASSSRQPTDIQYF
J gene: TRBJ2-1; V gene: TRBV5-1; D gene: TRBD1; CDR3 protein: CASSLGGQGWNEQFF
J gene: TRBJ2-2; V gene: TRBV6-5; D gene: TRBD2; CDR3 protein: CASSTIAGTTGELFF
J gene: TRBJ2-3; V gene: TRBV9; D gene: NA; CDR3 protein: CASSVEVGGYLSTDTQYF
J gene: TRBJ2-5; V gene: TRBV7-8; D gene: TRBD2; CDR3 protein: CASSFSGGQETQYF
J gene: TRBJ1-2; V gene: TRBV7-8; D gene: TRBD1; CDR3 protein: CASSHKGQVEAGSRYTF
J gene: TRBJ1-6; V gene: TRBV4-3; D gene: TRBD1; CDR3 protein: CASSLQQGAGNSPLHF
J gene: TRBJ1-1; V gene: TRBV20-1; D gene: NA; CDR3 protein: CSAGQGTGAFF
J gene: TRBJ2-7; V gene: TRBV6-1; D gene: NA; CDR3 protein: CASRFTRSGYEQYF
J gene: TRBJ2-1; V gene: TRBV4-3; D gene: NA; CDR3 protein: CASSEGTDRLFEQFF
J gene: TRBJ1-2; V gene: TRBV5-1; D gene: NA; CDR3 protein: CASSLLGEATGGYTF
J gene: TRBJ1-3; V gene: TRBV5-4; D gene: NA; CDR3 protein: CASSLQGATGNTIYF
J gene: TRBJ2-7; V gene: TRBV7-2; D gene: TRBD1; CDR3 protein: CASSPRRDRIYYEQYF
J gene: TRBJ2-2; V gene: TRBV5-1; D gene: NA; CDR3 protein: CASIDTPRPGELFF
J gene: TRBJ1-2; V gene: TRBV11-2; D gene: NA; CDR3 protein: CASSPPGENYGYTF
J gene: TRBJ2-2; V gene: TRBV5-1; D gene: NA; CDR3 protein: CASSTGQNTGELFF
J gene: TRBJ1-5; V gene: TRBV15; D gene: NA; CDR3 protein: CATSRGMGGNQPQHF
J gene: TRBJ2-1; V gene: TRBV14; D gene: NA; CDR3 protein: CASSQVLLAAYNEQFF
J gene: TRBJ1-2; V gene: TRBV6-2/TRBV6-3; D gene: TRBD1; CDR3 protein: CASSSGGDGYTF
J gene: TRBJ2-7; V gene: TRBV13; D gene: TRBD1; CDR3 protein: CASSLRDRVNDEQYF
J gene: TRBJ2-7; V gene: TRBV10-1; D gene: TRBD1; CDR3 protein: CASSLGQGATPYEQYF
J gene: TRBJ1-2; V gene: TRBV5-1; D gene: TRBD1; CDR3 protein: CASSIGQGLGYTF
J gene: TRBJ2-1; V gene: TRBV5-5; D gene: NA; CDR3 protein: CASSLNTEGYNEQFF
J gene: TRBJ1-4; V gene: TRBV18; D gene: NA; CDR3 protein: CASSQGVNEKLFF
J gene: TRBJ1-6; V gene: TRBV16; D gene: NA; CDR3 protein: CASSRAGGASSPLHF
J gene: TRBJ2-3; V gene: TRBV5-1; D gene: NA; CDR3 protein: CASSLSISAGVGADTQYF